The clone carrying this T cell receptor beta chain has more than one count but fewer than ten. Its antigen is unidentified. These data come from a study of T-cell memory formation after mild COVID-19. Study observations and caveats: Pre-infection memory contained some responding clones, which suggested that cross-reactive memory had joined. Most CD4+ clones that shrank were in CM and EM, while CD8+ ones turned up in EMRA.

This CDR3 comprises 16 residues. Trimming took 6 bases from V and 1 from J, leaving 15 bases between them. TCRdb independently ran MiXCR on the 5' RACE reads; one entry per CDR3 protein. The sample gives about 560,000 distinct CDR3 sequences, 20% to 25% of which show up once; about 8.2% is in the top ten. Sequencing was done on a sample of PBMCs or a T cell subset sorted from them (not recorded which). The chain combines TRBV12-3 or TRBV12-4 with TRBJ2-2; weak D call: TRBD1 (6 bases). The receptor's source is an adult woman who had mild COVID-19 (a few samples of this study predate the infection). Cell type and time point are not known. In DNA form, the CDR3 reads TGTGCCAGCAGCCTGTTGGACAGCGGGAACACCGGGGAGCTGTTTTTT. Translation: CASSLLDSGNTGELFF.